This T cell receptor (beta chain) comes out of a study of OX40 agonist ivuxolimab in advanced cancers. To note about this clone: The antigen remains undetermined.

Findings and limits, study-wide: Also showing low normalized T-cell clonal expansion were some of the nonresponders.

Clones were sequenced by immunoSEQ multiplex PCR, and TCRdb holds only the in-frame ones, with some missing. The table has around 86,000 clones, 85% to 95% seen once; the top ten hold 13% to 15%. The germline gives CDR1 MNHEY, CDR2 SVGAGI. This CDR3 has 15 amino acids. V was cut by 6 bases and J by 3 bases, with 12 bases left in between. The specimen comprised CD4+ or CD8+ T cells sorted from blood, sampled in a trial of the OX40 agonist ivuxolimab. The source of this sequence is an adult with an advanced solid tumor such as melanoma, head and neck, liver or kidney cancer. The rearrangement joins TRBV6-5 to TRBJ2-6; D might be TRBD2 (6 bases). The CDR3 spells CASRATSYGANVLTF. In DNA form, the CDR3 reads TGTGCCAGCAGAGCCACTAGCTATGGGGCCAACGTCCTGACTTTC.